The clone carrying this TCR beta chain was picked up many times. One entry per CDR3 protein results from TCRdb running MiXCR on the 5' RACE reads. The sample lists some 1,600,000 distinct CDR3 sequences, less than 35% occurring once. The data are from a study of identical twins. The CDR3 length is 17 residues. Between the trimmed V and J ends, which lost 2 bases and 0 bases, there was a span of 14 bases. Looked up from germline, CDR1 is LGHNA and CDR2 is YNFKEQ. This chain links TRBV4-2 with TRBJ2-4; D is possibly TRBD2 (5 bases). Sequenced sample: cord blood. This receptor was obtained from a newborn girl in good health. The CDR3 protein is CASSQKGSGGAKNIQYF. In DNA form, the CDR3 reads TGTGCCAGCAGCCAAAAGGGAAGCGGCGGAGCCAAAAACATTCAGTACTTC.